The 21 T cell receptor beta chains given below trace back to one sample, sequenced in a study of control samples from healthy donors and cancer patients (dated by TCRdb to the early 2020s). Libraries were constructed by the immunoSEQ multiplex PCR assay. Here the immuneACCESS table is served through TCRdb, limited to in-frame sequences with V and J called. Missing clones are a known gap in these copies; in checked studies unresolved V genes cover under half, and the rest lacks a known reason. In all, the sample holds roughly 120,000 clones, and around nine tenths of those were seen once. The ten largest make up about 12% of the sample. The specimen was blood. Source of these receptors: a man aged 30 to 45 in good health.

V usage is TRBV28 and J usage is TRBJ1-2, with 7 bases that match TRBD1. V was pared by 4 bases and J by 2 bases, with 13 bases of the junction left unmatched. This CDR3 is built from 17 residues. Germline CDR1 reads MDHEN; CDR2 reads SYDVKM. For the CDR3, the DNA is TGTGCCAGCAGTTCCCCAGGAGAGGACAGGCCGAACTATGGCTACACCTTC. Its protein is CASSSPGEDRPNYGYTF.

The chain uses TRBV27 and TRBJ2-1, with 7 bases lining up with TRBD1. Germline values: CDR1 MNHEY, CDR2 SMNVEV (reference sequence). The CDR3 is made up of 11 amino acids. With 3 bases clipped from V and 12 bases from J, the junction kept 2 bases outside the gene matches. The CDR3, as DNA: TGTGCCAGCAGTTTCGGGACAGCGCAGTTCTTC. Its protein is CASSFGTAQFF.

V and J are TRBV2 and TRBJ1-1; 7 bases match TRBD1. Losses at the gene ends were 7 bases for V and 4 bases for J; bases not matched to a gene: 3. Looked up from germline, CDR1 is SNHLY and CDR2 is FYNNEI. The CDR3 covers 12 residues. CDR3 DNA sequence: TGTGCCAGCAAAACAGGGGCCACTGAAGCTTTCTTT. Amino acid sequence: CASKTGATEAFF.

The CDR3 nucleotides are TGTGCCAGCAGCTCGACAGGGGGCACAGATACGCAGTATTTT. Translating gives CASSSTGGTDTQYF. V and J are TRBV11-2 and TRBJ2-3, with 8 bases lining up with TRBD1. V gave up 4 bases and J gave up 1 base; unmatched junction bases: 1. The CDR3 covers 14 residues. Germline CDR1 and CDR2: SGHAT and FQNNGV.

The gene calls are TRBV30 and TRBJ2-5; D is unclear. V was cut by 2 bases and J by 2 bases, with 3 bases left in between. The CDR3 contains 11 residues. Germline V gene data show CDR1 as GTSNPN and CDR2 as SVGIG (reference sequence). CDR3 DNA sequence: TGTGCCTGGAGTATTCAAGAGACCCAGTACTTC. Translated, it gives CAWSIQETQYF.

The chain carries TRBV6-1 and TRBJ2-2; 10 bases line up with TRBD2. After removal of 4 bases from V and 6 bases from J, the junction contained 5 bases not matched to a gene. Per germline, CDR1 MNHNS and CDR2 SASEGT. CDR3 length equals 15 residues. CDR3 sequence (DNA): TGTGCCAGCAGTGTAGCGGGGGGTCAGGCCGGGGAGCTGTTTTTT. Translated, it gives CASSVAGGQAGELFF.

The V gene is TRBV6-6, the J gene TRBJ1-5, with D perhaps TRBD1 (6 bases). CDR1 MNHNY and CDR2 SVGAGI come from the germline V gene (reference sequence). V lost 5 bases to trimming and J lost 5 bases, with 13 bases between them. This CDR3 has 14 residues. This CDR3 reads CASSPLQGDQPQHF. The CDR3, as DNA: TGTGCCAGCAGTCCCCTACAGGGCGATCAGCCCCAGCATTTT.

This clone was recorded once. V usage is TRBV12-3 or TRBV12-4 and J usage is TRBJ1-2; D might be TRBD1 (6 bases). The ends were cut back, 6 bases at V and 7 bases at J, with 15 bases in the middle. This CDR3 is built from 13 residues. The CDR3 bases are TGTGCCAGCAGGATCACAGGGATCGGTGGCTACACCTTC. The encoded protein is CASRITGIGGYTF.

This clone appeared a few times. This sequence joins TRBV6-5 and TRBJ2-3; the match to TRBD1 covers 7 bases. The CDR3 totals 14 residues. The trim removed 7 bases at V and 1 base at J, leaving 5 bases unmatched. Germline loops: CDR1 MNHEY, CDR2 SVGAGI. CDR3 in DNA: TGTGCCAGCACCTCCGGACAGGGCACAGATACGCAGTATTTT. This translates into CASTSGQGTDTQYF.

The gene calls are TRBV5-1 and TRBJ2-5; 9 nucleotides match TRBD2. V lost 7 bases, J lost 2 bases, and 9 bases stayed unmatched. From germline, CDR1 is SGHRS and CDR2 YFSETQ. This CDR3 is 15 amino acids long. CDR3 residues: CASGWASGEQETQYF. Here the CDR3 DNA reads TGCGCCAGCGGCTGGGCTAGCGGGGAACAAGAGACCCAGTACTTC.

The rearrangement uses TRBV30 and TRBJ1-5, with D uncertain. Trimming left V 0 bases short and J 0 bases short, with 12 bases between. Germline CDR1 and CDR2: GTSNPN and SVGIG (reference sequence). The CDR3 runs 16 residues. DNA of the CDR3: TGTGCCTGGAGTGTACACAGCGATTATAGCAATCAGCCCCAGCATTTT. It yields the protein CAWSVHSDYSNQPQHF.

This chain joins TRBV18 and TRBJ1-1; the match to TRBD1 covers 7 bases. The germline V gene encodes CDR1 KGHSH and CDR2 LQKENI. V lost 0 bases to trimming and J lost 1 base; unmatched junction nucleotides: 2. This CDR3 contains 15 residues. CDR3 protein: CASSPPGQKNTEAFF. The CDR3 DNA reads TGTGCCAGCTCACCACCGGGACAGAAGAACACTGAAGCTTTCTTT.

In this sample, this clone turned up once. The rearrangement uses TRBV6-2 or TRBV6-3 and TRBJ1-1, with D maybe TRBD1 (5 bases). Germline V gene sequence: CDR1 MNHEY, CDR2 SVGEGT. This CDR3 contains 14 residues. The V and J ends lost 6 bases and 4 bases respectively, with 15 bases between them. CDR3: CASSYDSHATEAFF. The CDR3 nucleotides are TGTGCCAGCAGCTATGACAGCCACGCCACTGAAGCTTTCTTT.

The J gene is TRBJ1-2, the V gene TRBV24-1; possible D gene TRBD1, 6 bases. Trimming removed 0 bases from V and 7 bases from J, with 17 bases in between. Looked up from germline, CDR1 is KGHDR and CDR2 is SFDVKD. The CDR3 runs 16 residues. The chain's CDR3 is CATSDLRSTGAGGYTF. In DNA, the CDR3 is TGTGCCACCAGTGATTTGAGGAGCACGGGGGCAGGTGGCTACACCTTC.

This clone was detected a few times. CDR3 sequence (DNA): TGTGCCAGCAGTCAAATCCGGGGCTTTGGGAACCAGCGGGAAAAACTGTTTTTT. Residues: CASSQIRGFGNQREKLFF. The rearrangement uses TRBV6-6 and TRBJ1-4; D perhaps matches TRBD1 (5 bases). V lost 5 bases, J lost 8 bases, and 27 bases lay in between. This CDR3 contains 18 residues. Germline V gene lookup returns CDR1 MNHNY and CDR2 SVGAGI (reference sequence).

The CDR3 loop reads CAANQPQHF. CDR3 in DNA: TGTGCCGCCAATCAGCCCCAGCATTTT. This chain joins TRBV28 and TRBJ1-5, with unresolved D. Germline assignment: CDR1 MDHEN and CDR2 SYDVKM. Trimming took off 11 bases at V and 3 bases at J, with 2 bases between the two ends. CDR3 size: 9 residues.

The V call is TRBV2, the J call TRBJ2-5, with 10 bases fitting TRBD1. This CDR3 spans 15 amino acids. The germline V gene encodes CDR1 SNHLY and CDR2 FYNNEI. The junction had 14 bases not matched to a gene; V was cut back by 11 bases and J by 5 bases. CDR3 residues: CAAAMSTGGEETQYF. DNA of the CDR3: TGTGCCGCCGCGATGTCGACAGGGGGCGAGGAGACCCAGTACTTC.

The chain links TRBV12-3 or TRBV12-4 to TRBJ2-7; D is undetermined. This CDR3 region has 13 residues. Trimming removed 3 bases at V and 1 base at J, with 7 bases between. CDR3 sequence (DNA): TGTGCCAGCAGTTTTGGATCTTCCTACGAGCAGTACTTC. Encoded protein: CASSFGSSYEQYF.

The chain combines TRBV29-1 with TRBJ2-5; 13 nucleotides match TRBD2. The length of the CDR3 is 12 residues. The ends lost 8 bases at V and 13 bases at J; junction bases unmatched: 10. Germline assignment: CDR1 SQVTM and CDR2 ANQGSEA. The CDR3 DNA reads as TGCAGCACCCCGGGACTAGCGGGGTGGTTGTACTTC. It is translated as CSTPGLAGWLYF.

This clone was picked up many times. The chain is built from TRBV5-5 and TRBJ2-7; D uncertain. Germline V CDR1 and CDR2: SGHKS, YYEKEE (reference sequence). V lost 0 bases and J 4 bases, leaving 8 bases between the germline ends. The CDR3 totals 13 residues. CDR3 residues: CASSLDGVYEQYF. The CDR3 nucleotides are TGTGCCAGCAGCTTGGATGGAGTGTACGAGCAGTACTTC.

This rearrangement joins TRBV5-5 to TRBJ1-2; a possible D gene is TRBD1 (6 bases). V was cut by 4 bases and J by 1 base, with 11 bases left in between. Germline V gene data show CDR1 as SGHKS and CDR2 as YYEKEE (reference sequence). The CDR3 runs to 14 residues. CDR3: CASSLRDNNYGYTF. The CDR3 nucleotides are TGTGCCAGCAGCCTCCGGGACAATAACTATGGCTACACCTTC.